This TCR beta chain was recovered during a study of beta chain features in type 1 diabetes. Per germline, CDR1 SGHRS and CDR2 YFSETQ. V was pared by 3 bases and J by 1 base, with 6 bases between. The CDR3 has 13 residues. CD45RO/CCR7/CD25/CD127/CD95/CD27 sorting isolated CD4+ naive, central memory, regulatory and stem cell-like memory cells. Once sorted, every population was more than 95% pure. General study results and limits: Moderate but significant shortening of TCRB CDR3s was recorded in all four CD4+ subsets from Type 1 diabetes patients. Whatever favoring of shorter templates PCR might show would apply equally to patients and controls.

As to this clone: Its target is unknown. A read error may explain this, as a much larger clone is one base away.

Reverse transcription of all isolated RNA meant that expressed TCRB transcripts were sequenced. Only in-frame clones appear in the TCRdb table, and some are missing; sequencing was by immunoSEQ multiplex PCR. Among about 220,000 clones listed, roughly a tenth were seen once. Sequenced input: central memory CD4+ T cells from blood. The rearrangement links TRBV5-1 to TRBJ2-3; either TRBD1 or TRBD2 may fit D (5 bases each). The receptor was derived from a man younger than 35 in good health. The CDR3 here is CASSWDRTDTQYF. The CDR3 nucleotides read TGCGCCAGCAGCTGGGACCGCACAGATACGCAGTATTTT.